These T cell receptor beta chains were read from a single sample in a study of radiotherapy plus CTLA-4 blockade in lung cancer. Clones were sequenced by immunoSEQ multiplex PCR, and TCRdb holds only the in-frame ones, with some missing. The table has about 60,000 clones, around 80% seen once. This specimen consisted of peripheral blood, obtained from a patient treated with radiotherapy plus ipilimumab. The receptors originated from a human donor with non-small cell lung cancer who had a partial response to radiotherapy plus ipilimumab. Both conserved end residues are part of each CDR3. D genes are given only for firm matches. Clone size, where shown, is once, few, many, or a class for clones that have expanded.

d_gene: TRBD1; abundance: -; j_gene: TRBJ1-1; v_gene: TRBV7-9; CDR3nt: TGTGCCAGCAGCCGACAGGGGCTTAACACTGAAGCTTTCTTT; CDR3aa: CASSRQGLNTEAFF
d_gene: TRBD1; abundance: few; j_gene: TRBJ1-4; v_gene: TRBV11-2; CDR3nt: TGTGCCAGCAGCTTGGGAGACAGGGACGCTGAAAAACTGTTTTTT; CDR3aa: CASSLGDRDAEKLFF
d_gene: -; abundance: -; j_gene: TRBJ1-1; v_gene: TRBV5-1; CDR3nt: TGCGCCAGCAGTGCACAGGGCTACAGTGAAGCTTTCTTT; CDR3aa: CASSAQGYSEAFF
d_gene: TRBD1; abundance: few; j_gene: TRBJ2-7; v_gene: TRBV7-8; CDR3nt: TGTGCCAGCAGCGGACAGGGGTTCCCTCTCGTCTACGAGCAGTACTTC; CDR3aa: CASSGQGFPLVYEQYF
d_gene: -; abundance: -; j_gene: TRBJ2-3; v_gene: TRBV6-1; CDR3nt: TGTGCCAGCAGTGAGGCCGGGACAGCGGGCCATACGCAGTATTTT; CDR3aa: CASSEAGTAGHTQYF
d_gene: TRBD1; abundance: -; j_gene: TRBJ1-3; v_gene: TRBV2; CDR3nt: TGTGCCAGCAGTTACGGGACAGGGCGTACTGGAAACACCATATATTTT; CDR3aa: CASSYGTGRTGNTIYF
d_gene: TRBD1; abundance: -; j_gene: TRBJ2-7; v_gene: TRBV9; CDR3nt: TGTGCCAGCAGCCCGACAGGGGCGTTTTACGAGCAGTACTTC; CDR3aa: CASSPTGAFYEQYF
d_gene: -; abundance: -; j_gene: TRBJ2-7; v_gene: TRBV7-2; CDR3nt: TGTGCCAGCAGCTTAAGGTCGCAGGGGAACTACGAGCAGTACTTC; CDR3aa: CASSLRSQGNYEQYF
d_gene: TRBD2; abundance: few; j_gene: TRBJ2-7; v_gene: TRBV5-4; CDR3nt: TGTGCCAGCAGCTCCGGACTAGCGGAGACCTACGAGCAGTACTTC; CDR3aa: CASSSGLAETYEQYF
d_gene: -; abundance: -; j_gene: TRBJ2-1; v_gene: TRBV29-1; CDR3nt: TGCAGCGTTTGGGCTAGCGCCAATGAGCAGTTCTTC; CDR3aa: CSVWASANEQFF
d_gene: -; abundance: -; j_gene: TRBJ1-5; v_gene: TRBV6-1; CDR3nt: TGTGCCAGCAGTGAATGGGGCGAGTATAGCAATCAGCCCCAGCATTTT; CDR3aa: CASSEWGEYSNQPQHF
d_gene: TRBD1; abundance: -; j_gene: TRBJ2-1; v_gene: TRBV7-7; CDR3nt: TGTGCCAGCAGCCGGGACAGGGGGCTCTACAATGAGCAGTTCTTC; CDR3aa: CASSRDRGLYNEQFF